The next 18 T cell receptor beta chains were all read from a single sample in a study of CD8+ T cells in alopecia areata. Extraction of RNA preceded its reverse transcription into cDNA, which served as the sequencing template. TCRdb's table, derived via immunoSEQ multiplex PCR, lists solely in-frame clones and lacks some. The data hold around 86,000 clones, with more than 65% observed a single time. The sample's treatment: oral pan-JAK inhibitor, 5-10 mg twice daily. Sequenced here: CD8+ T cells sorted from blood, sampled between weeks 43 and 45, from a patient treated with tofacitinib. The receptor set was obtained from a human donor with alopecia areata.

The rearrangement joins TRBV25-1 to TRBJ1-6; TRBD1 is a possible D gene (6 bases). V was shortened by 3 bases and J by 7 bases, with 10 bases between the two germline ends. The CDR3 is made up of 14 amino acids. Germline-derived CDR1 and CDR2 are MGHDK and SYGVNS. The CDR3: CASSEGQPNSPLHF. CDR3 nucleotides: TGTGCCAGCAGTGAGGGACAACCAAATTCACCCCTCCACTTT.

The V gene is TRBV4-3, the J gene TRBJ1-1; unclear D gene. CDR1 is LGHNA and CDR2 is YSLEER in the germline V gene. The CDR3 runs to 13 residues. Deletions cut 0 bases from V and 8 bases from J, with 10 bases between. For the CDR3, the DNA is TGCGCCAGCAGCCAAGACACGACGGGCGAAGCTTTCTTT. This translates into CASSQDTTGEAFF.

V is TRBV7-9 and J is TRBJ2-7; tentatively, D is TRBD1 (5 bases). With 5 bases removed from V and 0 bases from J, the gap between germline ends came to 17 bases. Germline V gives CDR1 SEHNR, CDR2 FQNEAQ (reference sequence). This CDR3 comprises 16 residues. CDR3 in amino acids: CASSEPTGSSSYEQYF. The CDR3, as DNA: TGTGCCAGCAGCGAGCCCACAGGCTCCAGCTCCTACGAGCAGTACTTC. The entire variable domain, with the rest obtained from reference TRBV7-9 and TRBJ2-7, is as follows: DTGVSQNPRHKITKRGQNVTFRCDPISEHNRLYWYRQTLGQGPEFLTYFQNEAQLEKSRLLSDRFSAERPKGSFSTLEIQRTEQGDSAMYLCASSEPTGSSSYEQYFGPGTRLTVT.

J is TRBJ1-1 and V is TRBV4-3; TRBD1 matches at 9 bases. Trimming at V came to 6 bases and at J to 3 bases, leaving 5 bases not matched to a gene. CDR1 and CDR2 from the germline V gene are LGHNA and YSLEER. This CDR3 is built from 14 residues. CDR3 in DNA: TGCGCCAGCAGTTGGGACAGGGAGGACACTGAAGCTTTCTTT. This translates into CASSWDREDTEAFF.

The rearrangement joins TRBV16 to TRBJ1-1; D is unresolved. Germline assignment: CDR1 KGHSY and CDR2 FQNENV. The length of the CDR3 is 13 residues. V dropped 2 bases and J dropped 5 bases, with 9 bases sitting between them. Here the CDR3 reads CASSQAWGTEAFF. The CDR3 DNA sequence: TGTGCCAGCAGCCAAGCATGGGGTACTGAAGCTTTCTTT.

V gene TRBV27 combines with J gene TRBJ1-1, with TRBD1 as a possible D gene (5 bases). Germline loops: CDR1 MNHEY, CDR2 SMNVEV (reference sequence). The CDR3 length is 14 residues. The germline V and J ends were trimmed by 5 bases and 0 bases, with 10 bases remaining between them. The CDR3 reads CASSPKGLNTEAFF. In DNA form, the CDR3 reads TGTGCCAGCAGTCCAAAGGGACTGAACACTGAAGCTTTCTTT.

A single count supports this clone. The rearrangement links TRBV9 to TRBJ2-3, with D possibly matching TRBD1 (6 bases). Germline values: CDR1 SGDLS, CDR2 YYNGEE. The CDR3 runs 15 residues. V lost 4 bases, J lost 2 bases, and 14 bases lay in between. CDR3 region: CASSTRTALTDTQYF. The CDR3 DNA follows: TGTGCCAGCAGCACCCGGACAGCCCTCACAGATACGCAGTATTTT.

The V gene is TRBV7-8, the J gene TRBJ2-7; 9 positions match TRBD1. Germline CDR1 and CDR2: SGHVS and FQNEAQ. The CDR3 runs to 15 residues. V shed 4 bases, J shed 5 bases, and the junction held 9 bases outside the gene matches. The CDR3 here is CASSSGTGRANEQYF. Here the CDR3 DNA reads TGTGCCAGCAGCTCCGGGACAGGGAGGGCCAACGAGCAGTACTTC.

The chain uses TRBV29-1 and TRBJ2-1; D ambiguous. CDR3 length: 11 residues. The V end was cut by 5 bases, the J end by 5 bases, with 7 bases between. Germline CDR1 reads SQVTM; CDR2 reads ANQGSEA. Written as DNA, the CDR3 is TGCAGCGTTCGCGACCACAATGAGCAGTTCTTC. Protein: CSVRDHNEQFF.

The chain employs TRBV9 and TRBJ1-1; 7 nucleotides agree with TRBD1. CDR1 and CDR2 (germline): SGDLS, YYNGEE. The CDR3 length is 13 residues. Germline trimming cut 0 bases from V and 8 bases from J; bases unmatched to any gene: 4. CDR3 loop: CASSVAGDREAFF. DNA for the CDR3: TGTGCCAGCAGCGTAGCTGGGGACAGAGAAGCTTTCTTT.

J is TRBJ1-2 and V is TRBV7-4; D call uncertain. Trimming removed 5 bases at V and 1 base at J, with 11 bases between. The germline gives CDR1 SGHVT, CDR2 SQSDAQ. The CDR3 is made up of 14 amino acids. This CDR3 is CASSRGKDNYGYTF. The DNA of the CDR3 is TGTGCCAGCAGCCGCGGTAAGGATAACTATGGCTACACCTTC.

This chain connects TRBV6-4 to TRBJ2-3; 7 bases are shared with TRBD2. The germline gives CDR1 MRHNA, CDR2 SNTAGT. Trimming at V came to 5 bases and at J to 2 bases, leaving 4 bases not matched to a gene. This CDR3 contains 14 residues. The CDR3 DNA is TGTGCCAGCAGTCCGAGCGGGGACACAGATACGCAGTATTTT. This encodes CASSPSGDTDTQYF.

This rearrangement joins TRBV27 to TRBJ2-1, with TRBD2 matching over 11 bases. The germline gives CDR1 MNHEY, CDR2 SMNVEV (reference sequence). This CDR3 comprises 16 residues. V dropped 0 bases and J dropped 8; count of bases not matched to a gene: 6. Here the CDR3 reads CASSLSSSGGRDEQFF. DNA for the CDR3: TGTGCCAGCAGTTTATCCTCTAGCGGGGGGCGGGATGAGCAGTTCTTC.

The rearrangement uses TRBV13 and TRBJ1-4; D remains unclear. V lost 2 bases and J lost 13, with 17 bases in between. This CDR3 is 14 amino acids long. Germline V gene lookup returns CDR1 PRHDT and CDR2 FYEKMQ (reference sequence). The CDR3 region has the DNA TGTGCCAGCAGCTTATACATGGCAGGAGACGGACTGTTTTTT. Translated, it gives CASSLYMAGDGLFF.

This chain links TRBV13 with TRBJ2-1, with 11 nucleotides matching TRBD2. The trim removed 5 bases at V and 6 bases at J, leaving 9 bases unmatched. This CDR3 is built from 16 residues. Per the germline V gene, CDR1 is PRHDT and CDR2 is FYEKMQ (reference sequence). DNA for the CDR3: TGTGCCAGCAGCCTACCGACTAGCGGGGAACCCAATGAGCAGTTCTTC. Protein: CASSLPTSGEPNEQFF.

This chain uses TRBV7-9 with TRBJ1-6; D might be TRBD1 (6 bases). Trimming removed 5 bases from V and 9 bases from J, with 14 bases in between. Germline V lookup: CDR1 SEHNR, CDR2 FQNEAQ (reference sequence). The CDR3 has 14 residues. Here the CDR3 DNA reads TGTGCCAGCAGCCCGAACGACAGGATTTCACCCCTCCACTTT. Translated: CASSPNDRISPLHF.

The chain has TRBV9 and TRBJ1-1; perhaps TRBD1 as D (5 bases). The germline gives CDR1 SGDLS, CDR2 YYNGEE. Trimming cost V 3 bases and J 4 bases, with 10 bases left between them. The CDR3 sequence is 13 residues long. CDR3 sequence reads: CASSAQGGTEAFF. The CDR3 nucleotides read TGTGCCAGCAGCGCCCAGGGAGGCACTGAAGCTTTCTTT.

The chain combines TRBV5-6 with TRBJ2-2; 7 positions match TRBD1. Trimming removed 7 bases from V and 0 bases from J; junction bases left unmatched: 15. Germline V gene lookup returns CDR1 SGHDT and CDR2 YYEEEE. CDR3 length equals 18 residues. CDR3 DNA sequence: TGTGCCAGCGGGAGATCCCCTTTGACAGGGACGAACACCGGGGAGCTGTTTTTT. Residues: CASGRSPLTGTNTGELFF.